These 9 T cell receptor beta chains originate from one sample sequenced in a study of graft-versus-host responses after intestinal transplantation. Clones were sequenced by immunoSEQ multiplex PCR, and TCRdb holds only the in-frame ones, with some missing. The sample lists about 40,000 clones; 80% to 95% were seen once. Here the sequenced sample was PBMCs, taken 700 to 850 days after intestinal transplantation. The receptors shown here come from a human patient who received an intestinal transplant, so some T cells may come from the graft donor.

As DNA, the CDR3 is TGTGCCACCCTCGGACCCACCGTGGAAAAACTGTTTTTT. Translated, it gives CATLGPTVEKLFF. This chain uses TRBV19 with TRBJ1-4; D gene uncertain. This CDR3 has 13 residues. Deletions cut 10 bases from V and 8 bases from J, with 17 bases between. The germline V gene has CDR1 LNHDA and CDR2 SQIVND (reference sequence).

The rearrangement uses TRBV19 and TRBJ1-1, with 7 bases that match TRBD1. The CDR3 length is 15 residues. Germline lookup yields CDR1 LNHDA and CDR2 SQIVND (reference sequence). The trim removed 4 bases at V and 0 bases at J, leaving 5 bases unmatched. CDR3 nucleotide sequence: TGTGCCAGTAGTACCGGACAGGCCTTGAACACTGAAGCTTTCTTT. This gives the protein CASSTGQALNTEAFF.

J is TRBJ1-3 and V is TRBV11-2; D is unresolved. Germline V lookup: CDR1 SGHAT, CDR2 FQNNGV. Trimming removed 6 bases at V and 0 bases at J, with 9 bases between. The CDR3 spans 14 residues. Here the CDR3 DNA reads TGTGCCAGCAGATCCCGGGCCTCTGGAAACACCATATATTTT. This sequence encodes CASRSRASGNTIYF.

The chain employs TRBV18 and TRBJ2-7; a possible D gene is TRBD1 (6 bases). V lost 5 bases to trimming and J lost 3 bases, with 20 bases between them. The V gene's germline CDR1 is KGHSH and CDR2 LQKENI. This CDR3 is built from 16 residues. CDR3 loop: CASSYHVPQGIYEQYF. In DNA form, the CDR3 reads TGTGCCAGCTCATACCACGTTCCGCAGGGGATCTACGAGCAGTACTTC.

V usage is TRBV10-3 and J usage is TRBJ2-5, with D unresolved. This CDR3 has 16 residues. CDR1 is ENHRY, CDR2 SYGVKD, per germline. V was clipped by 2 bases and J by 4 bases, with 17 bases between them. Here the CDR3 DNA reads TGTGCCATCAGTGAGCCCAACCTGGGTAGGAGAGAGACCCAGTACTTC. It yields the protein CAISEPNLGRRETQYF.

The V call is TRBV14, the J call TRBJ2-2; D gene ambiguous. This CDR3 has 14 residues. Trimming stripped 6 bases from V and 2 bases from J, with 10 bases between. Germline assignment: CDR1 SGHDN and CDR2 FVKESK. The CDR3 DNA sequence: TGTGCCAGCAGTTCTATCTTAAACACCGGGGAGCTGTTTTTT. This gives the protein CASSSILNTGELFF.

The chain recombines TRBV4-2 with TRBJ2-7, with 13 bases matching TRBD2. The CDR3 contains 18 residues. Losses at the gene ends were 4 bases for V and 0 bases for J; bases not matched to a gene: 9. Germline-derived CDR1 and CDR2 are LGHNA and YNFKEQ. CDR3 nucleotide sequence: TGTGCCAGCAGCCGGACAACTAGCGGGAGGGCGAGCTCCTACGAGCAGTACTTC. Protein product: CASSRTTSGRASSYEQYF.

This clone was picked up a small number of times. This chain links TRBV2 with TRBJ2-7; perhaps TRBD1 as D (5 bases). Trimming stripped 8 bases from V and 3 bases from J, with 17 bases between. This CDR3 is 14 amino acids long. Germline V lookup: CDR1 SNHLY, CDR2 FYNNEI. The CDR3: CASVGRRMFYEQYF. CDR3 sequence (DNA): TGTGCCAGCGTGGGGCGGCGGATGTTCTACGAGCAGTACTTC.

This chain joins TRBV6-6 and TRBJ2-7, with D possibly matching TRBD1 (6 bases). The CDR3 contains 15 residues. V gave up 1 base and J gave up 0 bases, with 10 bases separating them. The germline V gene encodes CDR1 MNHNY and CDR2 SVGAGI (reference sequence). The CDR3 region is CASSYLGAGSYEQYF. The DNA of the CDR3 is TGTGCCAGCAGTTACTTGGGGGCGGGCTCCTACGAGCAGTACTTC.